These 24 T cell receptor beta chains originate from one sample sequenced in a study of cytomegalovirus exposure and HLA in healthy donors. The primer mix had 60 Vbeta and 13 Jbeta primers. The table came from immunoSEQ multiplex PCR; TCRdb's copy has only in-frame clones and leaves some out. The profile covers more than 85,000 clones, with 9.4% appearing a single time and 4.5% to 6.5% taken by the ten largest. Sequencing used PBMCs. Receptor source: a man over 45 in good health and CMV-seropositive.

This chain connects TRBV4-2 to TRBJ2-2, with 7 bases lining up with TRBD2. The CDR3 runs 16 residues. The ends lost 4 bases at V and 6 bases at J; junction bases unmatched: 11. Germline CDR1 is LGHNA and CDR2 is YNFKEQ. The CDR3 bases are TGTGCCAGCAGCCCCGAGGCGGGAGATGGGTCCGGGGAGCTGTTTTTT. Translated: CASSPEAGDGSGELFF.

The chain couples TRBV7-9 to TRBJ1-1; D not certain. The CDR3 loop spans 12 amino acids. Looked up from germline, CDR1 is SEHNR and CDR2 is FQNEAQ (reference sequence). Trimming removed 4 bases at V and 11 bases at J, with 14 bases between. The CDR3 bases are TGTGCCAGCAGCTCCCGAGGTGGTGACGCTTTCTTT. Protein: CASSSRGGDAFF.

This rearrangement joins TRBV9 to TRBJ2-1; the match to TRBD2 covers 14 bases. V lost 3 bases, J lost 7 bases, and 9 bases stayed unmatched. Germline values: CDR1 SGDLS, CDR2 YYNGEE. CDR3 size: 17 residues. This chain's CDR3 is CASSAEGLAGVSNEQFF. The CDR3 nucleotides are TGTGCCAGCAGCGCCGAGGGACTAGCGGGAGTATCAAATGAGCAGTTCTTC.

This clone was seen at least ten times. This sequence joins TRBV4-1 and TRBJ2-7, with 7 positions matching TRBD2. The CDR3 contains 13 residues. Germline loops: CDR1 MGHRA, CDR2 YSYEKL. Trimming removed 8 bases from V and 6 bases from J; junction bases left unmatched: 10. DNA of the CDR3: TGCGCCAGCCGGGGGGTCAGTGGTGGCGAGCAGTACTTC. It translates to CASRGVSGGEQYF.

CDR3 DNA sequence: TGTGCCAGAAGCCCATCGGGACAGTTGAGCCAGTACTTC. Its translation is CARSPSGQLSQYF. V usage is TRBV7-9 and J usage is TRBJ2-5; 7 bases agree with TRBD1. Losses at the gene ends were 9 bases for V and 10 bases for J; bases not matched to a gene: 14. The CDR3 is 13 residues long. The V gene's germline CDR1 is SEHNR and CDR2 FQNEAQ (reference sequence).

Only a few counts were recorded for this clone. The chain couples TRBV28 to TRBJ1-5, with 9 bases aligning to TRBD1. The trim removed 2 bases at V and 5 bases at J, leaving 4 bases unmatched. The CDR3 totals 15 residues. The V gene's germline CDR1 is MDHEN and CDR2 SYDVKM. The CDR3 sequence is CASSLPTGGHQPQHF. The DNA of the CDR3 is TGTGCCAGCAGTTTACCCACAGGGGGCCATCAGCCCCAGCATTTT.

This sequence joins TRBV6-1 and TRBJ2-4; 9 nucleotides line up with TRBD1. Trimming at V came to 3 bases and at J to 4 bases, leaving 1 base not matched to a gene. CDR3 length equals 14 residues. Germline CDR1 MNHNS, CDR2 SASEGT. CDR3 bases: TGTGCCAGCAGTGACGGGACAGGGAAAAACATTCAGTACTTC. This gives the protein CASSDGTGKNIQYF.

Only a few counts were recorded for this clone. The chain links TRBV7-9 to TRBJ2-7; 14 bases agree with TRBD2. V trimming: 3 bases; J trimming: 5 bases; junction bases outside the gene matches: 9. Germline values: CDR1 SEHNR, CDR2 FQNEAQ (reference sequence). The CDR3 contains 17 residues. The DNA of the CDR3 is TGTGCCAGCAGCTTCCCGGGACTAGCGGGAGATCTAGACGAGCAGTACTTC. Its protein product is CASSFPGLAGDLDEQYF.

The V gene is TRBV5-1, the J gene TRBJ2-2; possibly TRBD1 for D (6 bases). This CDR3 has 16 amino acids. Germline CDR1 is SGHRS and CDR2 is YFSETQ. V lost 2 bases, J lost 1 base, and 12 bases lay in between. The CDR3 loop is CASSFQGRGNTGELFF. The CDR3 coding sequence is TGCGCCAGCAGCTTCCAGGGCAGGGGGAACACCGGGGAGCTGTTTTTT.

This sequence joins TRBV10-3 and TRBJ1-2; 7 positions agree with TRBD1. Germline V lookup: CDR1 ENHRY, CDR2 SYGVKD. The CDR3 is made up of 15 amino acids. Germline trimming cut 0 bases from V and 4 bases from J; bases unmatched to any gene: 5. The chain's CDR3 is CAISESRDSIYGYTF. The CDR3 DNA is TGTGCCATCAGTGAGTCGAGGGACAGCATCTATGGCTACACCTTC.

This clone was seen more than once but under ten times. The chain links TRBV18 to TRBJ2-3; the match to TRBD1 covers 8 bases. This CDR3 spans 14 amino acids. Trimming cost V 3 bases and J 4 bases; bases outside gene matches: 3. CDR1 is KGHSH and CDR2 is LQKENI in the germline V gene. CDR3: CASSPGQGPDTQYF. CDR3 bases: TGTGCCAGCTCACCCGGACAGGGACCAGATACGCAGTATTTT.

This sequence joins TRBV30 and TRBJ1-6, with D unclear. The CDR3 has 15 residues. V lost 2 bases and J lost 6, with 14 bases in between. CDR1 GTSNPN and CDR2 SVGIG come from the germline V gene (reference sequence). CDR3 sequence: CAWSYRERTNSPLHF. CDR3 nucleotide sequence: TGTGCCTGGAGTTACCGGGAGCGGACTAATTCACCCCTCCACTTT.

Only a few counts were recorded for this clone. The chain uses TRBV5-1 and TRBJ2-7, with no clear D. Germline V CDR1 and CDR2: SGHRS, YFSETQ. The CDR3 length is 15 residues. V lost 0 bases to trimming and J lost 1 base, with 11 bases between them. CDR3 nucleotide sequence: TGCGCCAGCAGCTTGGGATTCGCGGATTCCTACGAGCAGTACTTC. Protein sequence: CASSLGFADSYEQYF.

This chain links TRBV7-6 with TRBJ2-7; D gene uncertain. The germline gives CDR1 SGHVS, CDR2 FNYEAQ. The CDR3 loop spans 15 amino acids. V lost 5 bases, J lost 0 bases, and 14 bases lay in between. CDR3 sequence reads: CASSHGDIDSYEQYF. DNA for the CDR3: TGTGCCAGCAGCCATGGTGACATAGACTCCTACGAGCAGTACTTC.

This rearrangement joins TRBV7-9 to TRBJ1-5, with a possible D match to TRBD1 (6 bases). CDR1 and CDR2 from the germline V gene are SEHNR and FQNEAQ (reference sequence). V lost 5 bases and J 7 bases, leaving 15 bases between the germline ends. The CDR3 length is 14 residues. CDR3 loop: CASSLQGPEQPQHF. The CDR3 DNA follows: TGTGCCAGCAGCCTCCAGGGGCCGGAGCAGCCCCAGCATTTT.

This chain joins TRBV30 and TRBJ2-6; 7 bases are shared with TRBD1. V lost 3 bases to trimming and J lost 0 bases; unmatched junction nucleotides: 14. CDR3 length: 19 amino acids. Per the germline V gene, CDR1 is GTSNPN and CDR2 is SVGIG (reference sequence). The CDR3 loop is CAWRQGLTQGISGANVLTF. CDR3 DNA: TGTGCCTGGAGACAGGGGCTTACACAGGGGATCTCTGGGGCCAACGTCCTGACTTTC.

The chain combines TRBV7-2 with TRBJ2-5; perhaps TRBD2 as D (7 bases). The CDR3 is 16 amino acids. Trimming removed 2 bases from V and 7 bases from J, with 20 bases in between. The V gene's germline CDR1 is SGHTA and CDR2 FQGNSA. CDR3 sequence (DNA): TGTGCCAGCAGCTTAAAGGGGGGGGGCGGGGACGGGACCCAGTACTTC. Encoded protein: CASSLKGGGGDGTQYF.

This clone showed up just a few times. The V call is TRBV10-3, the J call TRBJ2-3; 8 bases map to TRBD1. The germline gives CDR1 ENHRY, CDR2 SYGVKD. V dropped 4 bases and J dropped 3; count of bases not matched to a gene: 3. The CDR3 is made up of 14 amino acids. CDR3 sequence (DNA): TGTGCCATCAGTGGGCGACAGGGGACAGATACGCAGTATTTT. Its translation is CAISGRQGTDTQYF.

The chain recombines TRBV6-1 with TRBJ1-3, with D possibly TRBD1 on 5 matching bases. The CDR3 has 14 residues. Trimming took 5 bases from V and 1 from J, leaving 9 bases between them. Germline assignment: CDR1 MNHNS and CDR2 SASEGT. The CDR3 protein is CASSSQGSGNTIYF. DNA of the CDR3: TGTGCCAGCAGTTCTCAGGGTTCTGGAAACACCATATATTTT.

This clone was counted only a few times. The rearrangement links TRBV29-1 to TRBJ1-1, with D tentatively TRBD1 (6 bases). The germline V gene has CDR1 SQVTM and CDR2 ANQGSEA. Trimming took 1 base from V and 2 from J, leaving 14 bases between them. The CDR3 runs 15 residues. CDR3 sequence (DNA): TGCAGCGTTGAAGTCGGCCGACAGGCTAACACTGAAGCTTTCTTT. Translation: CSVEVGRQANTEAFF.

This clone occurred a few times. The chain employs TRBV7-2 and TRBJ2-5; 10 nucleotides match TRBD2. The CDR3 loop spans 16 amino acids. Germline V gene lookup returns CDR1 SGHTA and CDR2 FQGNSA. The V and J ends lost 5 bases and 4 bases, in that order; junction bases with no gene match: 10. CDR3 residues: CASSIWLAGGPETQYF. The CDR3 region has the DNA TGTGCCAGCAGCATCTGGTTAGCGGGAGGCCCAGAGACCCAGTACTTC.

V usage is TRBV11-2 and J usage is TRBJ2-1; 11 bases match TRBD2. The CDR3 is made up of 14 amino acids. With V trimmed by 4 bases and J by 7 bases, 3 bases remained unmatched. The germline V gene has CDR1 SGHAT and CDR2 FQNNGV. The CDR3 sequence is CASSSTSGRNEQFF. DNA for the CDR3: TGTGCCAGCAGCTCCACTAGCGGGAGAAATGAGCAGTTCTTC.

This clone was seen only a few times. The genes are TRBV27 and TRBJ2-3; 7 bases line up with TRBD1. Germline lookup yields CDR1 MNHEY and CDR2 SMNVEV (reference sequence). Unmatched junction bases numbered 5, after V lost 4 bases and J lost 1 base. The CDR3 extends over 15 amino acids. CDR3 nucleotides: TGTGCCAGCAGTTCCAGGGGGTCAGGCACAGATACGCAGTATTTT. Translating gives CASSSRGSGTDTQYF.

This clone came up many times. This rearrangement joins TRBV5-6 to TRBJ2-1, with 11 nucleotides matching TRBD2. J lost 5 bases, V lost 4 bases, and 2 bases had no gene match. This CDR3 is built from 14 residues. Per the germline V gene, CDR1 is SGHDT and CDR2 is YYEEEE. CDR3: CASSQLAGDNEQFF. The CDR3 DNA reads as TGTGCCAGCAGCCAACTAGCGGGAGACAATGAGCAGTTCTTC.